This T cell receptor beta chain is from a study of molecular identifiers for immune sequencing clone quantification. Study-wide findings and caveats: For effector cells, clones above 20 RNA copies held over 98% of molecules; for naive cells, under 1%.

This clonotype was seen a few times. Its antigen is unknown. The germline gives CDR1 GTSNPN, CDR2 SVGIG (reference sequence). The ends were cut back, 1 base at V and 0 bases at J, with 6 bases in the middle. The CDR3 is made up of 13 amino acids. TCRdb re-derived calls from the PCR reads in MiXCR, one entry per CDR3 protein. The repertoire includes fewer than 350,000 distinct CDR3 sequences, about 21% of them detected once, and 0.81% sits in the top ten. The sequence was collected from a human donor in good health. Some libraries in this study had Jurkat cell RNA spiked in. The sequenced sample was naive CD8+ T cells from blood, with Jurkat cell RNA spiked in. Subset here: FACS-sorted CD8+CD4-CCR7+CD45RA+ naive T cells. The gene calls are TRBV30 and TRBJ1-1, with no clear D. This CDR3 reads CAWSETLNTEAFF. The CDR3 nucleotides are TGTGCCTGGAGTGAGACCTTGAACACTGAAGCTTTCTTT.